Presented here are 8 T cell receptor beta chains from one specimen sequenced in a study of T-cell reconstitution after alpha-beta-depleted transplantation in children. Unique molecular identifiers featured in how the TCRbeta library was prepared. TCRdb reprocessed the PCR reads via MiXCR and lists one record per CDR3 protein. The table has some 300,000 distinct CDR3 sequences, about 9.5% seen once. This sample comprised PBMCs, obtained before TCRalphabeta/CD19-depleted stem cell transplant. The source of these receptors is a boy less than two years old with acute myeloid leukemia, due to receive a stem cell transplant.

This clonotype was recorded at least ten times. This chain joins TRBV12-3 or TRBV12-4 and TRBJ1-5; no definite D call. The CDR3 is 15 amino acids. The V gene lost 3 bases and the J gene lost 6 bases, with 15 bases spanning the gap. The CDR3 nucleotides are TGTGCCAGCAGTTTGGAGGGAGGTGGGATTCAGCCCCAGCATTTT. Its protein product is CASSLEGGGIQPQHF.

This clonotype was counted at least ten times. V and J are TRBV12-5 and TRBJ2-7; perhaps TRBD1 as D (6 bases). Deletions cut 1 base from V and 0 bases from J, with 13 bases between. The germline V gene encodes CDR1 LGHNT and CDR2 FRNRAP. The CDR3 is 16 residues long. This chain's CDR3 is CASGLGPRGCSYEQYF. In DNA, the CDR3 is TGTGCTAGTGGTTTGGGACCCAGGGGCTGCTCCTACGAGCAGTACTTC.

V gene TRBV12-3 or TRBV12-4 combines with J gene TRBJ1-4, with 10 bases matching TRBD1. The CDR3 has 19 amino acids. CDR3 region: CTISFTLIDRQGAREKLFF. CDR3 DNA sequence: TGTACCATCAGTTTCACCCTCATAGATCGACAGGGGGCTCGGGAAAAACTGTTTTTT.

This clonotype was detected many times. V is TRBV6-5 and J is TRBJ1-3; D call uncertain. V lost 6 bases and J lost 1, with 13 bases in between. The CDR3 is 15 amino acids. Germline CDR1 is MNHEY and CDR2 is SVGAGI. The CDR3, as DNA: TGTGCCAGCAGGCCCGAGGTCCGGTCTGGAAACACCATATATTTT. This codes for CASRPEVRSGNTIYF.

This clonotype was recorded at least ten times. The chain's CDR3 is CASRGQGANGYTF. In nucleotides, the CDR3 is TGTGCCAGCAGGGGACAGGGGGCCAATGGCTACACCTTC. This chain links TRBV12-3 or TRBV12-4 with TRBJ1-2; 12 bases map to TRBD1. With 6 bases clipped from V and 6 bases from J, the junction kept 2 bases outside the gene matches. The CDR3 extends over 13 amino acids.

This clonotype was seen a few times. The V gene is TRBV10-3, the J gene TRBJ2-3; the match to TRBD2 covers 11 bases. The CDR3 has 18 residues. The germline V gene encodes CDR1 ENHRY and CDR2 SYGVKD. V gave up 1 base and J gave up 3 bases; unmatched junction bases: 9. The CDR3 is CAISEWPTSGSLTDTQYF. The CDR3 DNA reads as TGTGCCATCAGTGAGTGGCCAACTAGCGGGAGTCTAACAGATACGCAGTATTTT.

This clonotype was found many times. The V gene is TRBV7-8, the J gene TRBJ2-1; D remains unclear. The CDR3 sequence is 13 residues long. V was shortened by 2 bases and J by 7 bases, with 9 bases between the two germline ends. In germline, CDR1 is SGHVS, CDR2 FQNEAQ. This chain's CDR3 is CASSLLQSNEQFF. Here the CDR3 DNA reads TGTGCCAGCAGCTTACTGCAGTCGAATGAGCAGTTCTTC.

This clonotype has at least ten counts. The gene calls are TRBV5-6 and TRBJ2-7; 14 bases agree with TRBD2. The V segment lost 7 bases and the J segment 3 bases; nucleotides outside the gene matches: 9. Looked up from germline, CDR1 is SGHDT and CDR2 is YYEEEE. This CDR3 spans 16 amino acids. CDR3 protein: CASAGTSGRIGYEQYF. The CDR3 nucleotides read TGTGCCAGCGCCGGGACTAGCGGGAGAATAGGCTACGAGCAGTACTTC.